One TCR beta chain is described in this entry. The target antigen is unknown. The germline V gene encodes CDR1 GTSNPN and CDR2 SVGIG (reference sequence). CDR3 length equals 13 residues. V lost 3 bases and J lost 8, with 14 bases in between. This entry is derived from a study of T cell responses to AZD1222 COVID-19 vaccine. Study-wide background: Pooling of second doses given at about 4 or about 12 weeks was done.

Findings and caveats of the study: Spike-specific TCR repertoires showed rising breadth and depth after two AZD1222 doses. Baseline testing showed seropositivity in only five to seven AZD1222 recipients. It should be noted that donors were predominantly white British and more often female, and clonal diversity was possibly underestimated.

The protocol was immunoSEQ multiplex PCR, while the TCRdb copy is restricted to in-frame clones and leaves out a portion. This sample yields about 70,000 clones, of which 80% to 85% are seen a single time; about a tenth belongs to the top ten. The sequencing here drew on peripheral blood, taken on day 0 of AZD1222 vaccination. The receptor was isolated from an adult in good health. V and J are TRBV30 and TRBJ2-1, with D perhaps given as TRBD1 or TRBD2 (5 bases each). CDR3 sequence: CAWSPGPPHEQFF. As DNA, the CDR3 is TGTGCCTGGAGCCCGGGACCCCCCCATGAGCAGTTCTTC.